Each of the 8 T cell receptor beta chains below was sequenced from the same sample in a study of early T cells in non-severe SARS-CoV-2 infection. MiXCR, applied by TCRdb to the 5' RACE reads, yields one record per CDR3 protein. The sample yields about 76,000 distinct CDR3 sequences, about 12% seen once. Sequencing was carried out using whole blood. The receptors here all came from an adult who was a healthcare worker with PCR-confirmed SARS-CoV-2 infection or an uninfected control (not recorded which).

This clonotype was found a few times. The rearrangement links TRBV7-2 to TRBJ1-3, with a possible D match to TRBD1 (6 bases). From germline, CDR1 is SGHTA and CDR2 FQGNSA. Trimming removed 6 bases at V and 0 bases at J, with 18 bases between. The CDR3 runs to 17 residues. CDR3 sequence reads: CASSTRGGTLSGNTIYF. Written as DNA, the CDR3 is TGTGCCAGCAGTACCCGAGGAGGGACACTCTCTGGAAACACCATATATTTT.

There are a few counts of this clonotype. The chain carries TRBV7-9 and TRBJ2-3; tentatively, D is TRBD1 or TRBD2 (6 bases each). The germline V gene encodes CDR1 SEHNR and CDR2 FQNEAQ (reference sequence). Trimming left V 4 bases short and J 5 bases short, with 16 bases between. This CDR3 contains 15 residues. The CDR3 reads CASSSLVRGGDTQYF. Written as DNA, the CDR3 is TGTGCCAGCAGCTCCCTCGTCAGGGGAGGAGATACGCAGTATTTT.

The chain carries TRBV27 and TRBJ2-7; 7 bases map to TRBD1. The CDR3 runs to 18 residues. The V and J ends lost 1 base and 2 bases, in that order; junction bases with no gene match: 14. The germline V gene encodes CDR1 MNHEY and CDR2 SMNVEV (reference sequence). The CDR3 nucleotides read TGTGCCAGCAGTTTATTCCATGCGCCGGGACAGCCTACCTACGAGCAGTACTTC. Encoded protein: CASSLFHAPGQPTYEQYF.

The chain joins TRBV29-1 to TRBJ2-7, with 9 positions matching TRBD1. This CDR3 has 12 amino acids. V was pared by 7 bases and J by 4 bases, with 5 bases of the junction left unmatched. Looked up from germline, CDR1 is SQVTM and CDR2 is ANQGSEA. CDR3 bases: TGCAGCGCCGGACAGGGGATGTACGAGCAGTACTTC. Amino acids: CSAGQGMYEQYF.

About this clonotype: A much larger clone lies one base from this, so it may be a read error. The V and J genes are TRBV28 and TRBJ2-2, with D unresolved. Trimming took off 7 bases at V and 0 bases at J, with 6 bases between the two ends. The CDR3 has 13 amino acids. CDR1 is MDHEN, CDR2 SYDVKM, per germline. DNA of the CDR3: TGTGCCAGCAATAGTCCGAACACCGGGGAGCTGTTTTTT. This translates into CASNSPNTGELFF. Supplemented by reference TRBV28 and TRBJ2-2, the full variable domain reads DVKVTQSSRYLVKRTGEKVFLECVQDMDHENMFWYRQDPGLGLRLIYFSYDVKMKEKGDIPEGYSVSREKKERFSLILESASTNQTSMYLCASNSPNTGELFFGEGSRLTVL.

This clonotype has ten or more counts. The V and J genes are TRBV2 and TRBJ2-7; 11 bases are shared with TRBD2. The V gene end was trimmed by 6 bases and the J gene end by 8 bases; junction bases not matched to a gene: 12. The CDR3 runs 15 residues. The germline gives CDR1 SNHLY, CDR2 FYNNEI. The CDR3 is CASRLAGVPTRKQYF. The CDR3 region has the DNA TGTGCCAGCAGACTAGCGGGAGTACCTACCCGGAAGCAGTACTTC. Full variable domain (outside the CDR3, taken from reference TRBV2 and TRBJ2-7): EPEVTQTPSHQVTQMGQEVILRCVPISNHLYFYWYRQILGQKVEFLVSFYNNEISEKSEIFDDQFSVERPDGSNFTLKIRSTKLEDSAMYFCASRLAGVPTRKQYFGPGTRLTVT.

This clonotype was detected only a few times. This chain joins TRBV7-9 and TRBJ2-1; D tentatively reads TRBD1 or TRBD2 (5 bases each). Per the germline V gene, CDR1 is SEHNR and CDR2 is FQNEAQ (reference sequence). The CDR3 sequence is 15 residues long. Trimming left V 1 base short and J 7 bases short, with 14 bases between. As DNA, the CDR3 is TGTGCCAGCAGCTTAGTGAGGGGCAGGGAGAATGAGCAGTTCTTC. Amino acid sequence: CASSLVRGRENEQFF. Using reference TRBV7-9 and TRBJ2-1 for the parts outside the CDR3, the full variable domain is DTGVSQNPRHKITKRGQNVTFRCDPISEHNRLYWYRQTLGQGPEFLTYFQNEAQLEKSRLLSDRFSAERPKGSFSTLEIQRTEQGDSAMYLCASSLVRGRENEQFFGPGTRLTVL.

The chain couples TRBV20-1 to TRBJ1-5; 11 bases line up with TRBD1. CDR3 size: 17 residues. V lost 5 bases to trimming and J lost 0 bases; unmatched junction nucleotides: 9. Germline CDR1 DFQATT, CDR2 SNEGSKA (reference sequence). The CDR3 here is CSARPGQGGFSNQPQHF. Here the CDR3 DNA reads TGCAGTGCTCGTCCGGGACAGGGGGGCTTTAGCAATCAGCCCCAGCATTTT.